These 10 T cell receptor beta chains originate from one sample sequenced in a study of T cell responses to AZD1222 COVID-19 vaccine. TCRdb keeps only in-frame clones here, not all; method: immunoSEQ multiplex PCR. The sample carries 110,000 or so clones, 91% recorded once. The sequenced sample was peripheral blood, obtained on day 0 of AZD1222 vaccination. Receptor source: an adult in good health.

The chain recombines TRBV6-6 with TRBJ2-7, with unresolved D. V was clipped by 6 bases and J by 5 bases, with 8 bases between them. Germline assignment: CDR1 MNHNY and CDR2 SVGAGI (reference sequence). There are 11 residues in the CDR3. DNA of the CDR3: TGTGCCAGCAGCATAGGCAACGAGCAGTACTTC. Translation: CASSIGNEQYF.

The chain links TRBV18 to TRBJ1-1; 7 nucleotides match TRBD1. Germline V gene lookup returns CDR1 KGHSH and CDR2 LQKENI. CDR3 length: 16 residues. V dropped 6 bases and J dropped 6; count of bases not matched to a gene: 16. The CDR3 reads CASSHIPGQPNAEAFF. The DNA of the CDR3 is TGTGCCAGCTCTCACATACCGGGACAGCCTAATGCTGAAGCTTTCTTT.

The V gene is TRBV4-1, the J gene TRBJ1-1; TRBD1 might be the D (5 bases). Germline CDR1 reads MGHRA; CDR2 reads YSYEKL. This CDR3 has 15 amino acids. The V and J ends lost 4 bases and 0 bases respectively, with 12 bases between them. The CDR3 coding sequence is TGCGCCAGCAGCCCCCCCCCAGGGATGAACACTGAAGCTTTCTTT. Residues: CASSPPPGMNTEAFF.

The chain is built from TRBV7-9 and TRBJ2-7; unclear D gene. The CDR3 runs 17 residues. Germline assignment: CDR1 SEHNR and CDR2 FQNEAQ (reference sequence). Trimming removed 0 bases at V and 1 base at J, with 16 bases between. DNA for the CDR3: TGTGCCAGCAGCTTAGCGCCAAACACTTATTATTCCTACGAGCAGTACTTC. This gives the protein CASSLAPNTYYSYEQYF.

The chain couples TRBV9 to TRBJ1-4; D is ambiguous. The V end was cut by 4 bases, the J end by 2 bases, with 9 bases between. This CDR3 has 14 amino acids. Germline V lookup: CDR1 SGDLS, CDR2 YYNGEE. This CDR3 reads CASSPSGTNEKLFF. The CDR3 nucleotides are TGTGCCAGCAGCCCAAGCGGGACTAATGAAAAACTGTTTTTT.

This clone was counted once. The chain recombines TRBV2 with TRBJ1-2; no definite D call. Trimming left V 9 bases short and J 0 bases short, with 14 bases between. Germline V gene sequence: CDR1 SNHLY, CDR2 FYNNEI. The CDR3 contains 14 residues. CDR3 bases: TGTGCCAGTAACCGAGTCGTCGCTAACTATGGCTACACCTTC. Its translation: CASNRVVANYGYTF.

CDR3 nucleotide sequence: TGCAGTGCTAGTGACTCCGGGGGCTCGAGTGAAAAACTGTTTTTT. Translated: CSASDSGGSSEKLFF. The chain recombines TRBV20-1 with TRBJ1-4, with D possibly being TRBD1 (6 bases). Germline values: CDR1 DFQATT, CDR2 SNEGSKA (reference sequence). The V gene lost 3 bases and the J gene lost 7 bases, with 18 bases spanning the gap. This CDR3 spans 15 amino acids.

This sequence joins TRBV30 and TRBJ1-1, with no clear D. The CDR3 covers 11 residues. The germline V gene has CDR1 GTSNPN and CDR2 SVGIG (reference sequence). The V and J ends lost 0 bases and 9 bases respectively, with 8 bases between them. CDR3: CAWSVRRKAFF. The CDR3 nucleotides read TGTGCCTGGAGTGTACGGAGGAAAGCTTTCTTT.

DNA for the CDR3: TGCGCCAGCAGCTCGTTGGGGAACAGGGAGCTGGACACTGAAGCTTTCTTT. It yields the protein CASSSLGNRELDTEAFF. The chain combines TRBV5-1 with TRBJ1-1, with D perhaps matching TRBD1 (6 bases). Germline values: CDR1 SGHRS, CDR2 YFSETQ. CDR3 length: 17 residues. V was pared by 3 bases and J by 3 bases, with 21 bases between.

CDR3 DNA sequence: TGTGCCATCAGTGACTCTGGGAGCTCCTATAATTCACCCCTCCACTTT. This encodes CAISDSGSSYNSPLHF. The V and J genes are TRBV10-3 and TRBJ1-6; D is ambiguous. CDR3 size: 16 residues. V lost 3 bases and J lost 0, with 9 bases in between. The germline V gene has CDR1 ENHRY and CDR2 SYGVKD.